The 14 T cell receptor beta chains presented below share a single source sample, sequenced in a study of T cells expressing NK-cell markers. TCRdb reanalyzed the 5' RACE reads, giving one entry per CDR3 protein sequence and no DNA. In all, the sample yields 400,000 to 450,000 distinct CDR3 sequences. The specimen was blood T cells: a sorted CD56 or NKG2C T cell subset, CD4+ or CD8+ T cells, or bulk PBMC T cells (not recorded which). These receptors originate from a woman between 18 and 75 years old in good health.

J is TRBJ2-7 and V is TRBV19; TCRdb's D call of TRBD2 is untestable without DNA. Germline loops: CDR1 LNHDA, CDR2 SQIVND (reference sequence). The CDR3 loop spans 15 amino acids. CDR3 sequence: CASSIHGTTDEEQYF.

This rearrangement joins TRBV29-1 to TRBJ2-1; TCRdb's D call of TRBD2 is untestable without DNA. CDR1 and CDR2 (germline): SQVTM, ANQGSEA. The CDR3 is made up of 13 amino acids. CDR3 region: CSGSGGFYNEQFF.

The chain recombines TRBV4-3 with TRBJ1-4. The CDR3 contains 15 residues. CDR1 and CDR2 from the germline V gene are LGHNA and YSLEER. CDR3 region: CASSPRDSTNEKLFF.

The CDR3 loop is CSANRGHLQETQYF. The chain joins TRBV20-1 to TRBJ2-5; lacking DNA, the TRBD1 call made by TCRdb goes unchecked. The CDR3 loop spans 14 amino acids. Germline V gene sequence: CDR1 DFQATT, CDR2 SNEGSKA (reference sequence).

This chain uses TRBV12-3 or TRBV12-4 with TRBJ1-6; with no DNA, the TCRdb D assignment of TRBD1 cannot be verified. CDR3 size: 14 residues. CDR3 loop: CASSPTGNDSPLHF.

J is TRBJ1-1 and V is TRBV19; as DNA is missing, the TRBD1 call by TCRdb cannot be tested. The CDR3 spans 13 residues. Germline V gene data show CDR1 as LNHDA and CDR2 as SQIVND (reference sequence). CDR3 region: CASLSPQGTLAFF. Together with reference TRBV19 and TRBJ1-1, the CDR3 gives the full variable domain: DGGITQSPKYLFRKEGQNVTLSCEQNLNHDAMYWYRQDPGQGLRLIYYSQIVNDFQKGDIAEGYSVSREKKESFPLTVTSAQKNPTAFYLCASLSPQGTLAFFGQGTRLTVV.

The V call is TRBV6-5, the J call TRBJ1-2; the TRBD1 assignment by TCRdb is unverifiable without DNA. The CDR3 is 15 amino acids. In germline, CDR1 is MNHEY, CDR2 SVGAGI. The CDR3 is CASSYSGAGNYGYTF.

The genes are TRBV20-1 and TRBJ1-1. This CDR3 contains 13 residues. Germline V gene lookup returns CDR1 DFQATT and CDR2 SNEGSKA (reference sequence). This CDR3 is CSARDRLRNEAFF.

The rearrangement links TRBV15 to TRBJ2-2. Germline CDR1 reads LNHNV; CDR2 reads YYDKDF (reference sequence). The CDR3 has 17 amino acids. The CDR3: CATSRVPTYTNTGELFF.

The rearrangement links TRBV29-1 to TRBJ1-2. CDR3 length: 11 residues. Germline V gene sequence: CDR1 SQVTM, CDR2 ANQGSEA. The CDR3: CSVGESYGYTF.

This chain joins TRBV5-4 and TRBJ1-2; the TCRdb call, TRBD1, lacks DNA for checking. Germline V lookup: CDR1 SGHNT, CDR2 YYREEE (reference sequence). The CDR3 is 14 residues long. CDR3 protein: CASSRGQEEYGYTF.

The rearrangement links TRBV5-1 to TRBJ2-7; the TCRdb D gene call, TRBD1, has no DNA to confirm it. CDR3 size: 15 residues. Germline assignment: CDR1 SGHRS and CDR2 YFSETQ. The CDR3 here is CASSLTSGTAYEQYF.

This CDR3 is CASSPTSFSTDTQYF. The gene calls are TRBV7-2 and TRBJ2-3; the D call from TCRdb, TRBD2, cannot be confirmed without DNA. This CDR3 is built from 15 residues. Per germline, CDR1 SGHTA and CDR2 FQGNSA.

The rearrangement uses TRBV7-9 and TRBJ1-2. CDR3 size: 16 residues. Germline-derived CDR1 and CDR2 are SEHNR and FQNEAQ (reference sequence). CDR3 sequence: CASSLANPFFNYGYTF.